These 7 T cell receptor beta chains share one sample of origin, sequenced in a study of cytomegalovirus exposure and HLA in healthy donors. With 60 Vbeta and 13 Jbeta primers, the PCR was carried out. Profiled with immunoSEQ multiplex PCR; TCRdb holds only in-frame clones, not every one. The sample carries 160,000 or so clones, 70% to 90% recorded once. The sequenced sample was PBMCs. Receptor source: a woman aged 25 to 39 in good health and CMV-seronegative.

On this clone itself: Other nucleotide sequences in the sample specify the same CDR3. The chain uses TRBV27 and TRBJ2-1; 10 bases match TRBD2. V lost 3 bases and J lost 2; bases outside the gene matches: 1. The CDR3 length is 15 residues. The germline gives CDR1 MNHEY, CDR2 SMNVEV (reference sequence). The DNA of the CDR3 is TGTGCCAGCAGTTTGACTAGCGGGCCCTACAATGAGCAGTTCTTC. It translates to CASSLTSGPYNEQFF.

The rearrangement uses TRBV13 and TRBJ1-1; D remains unclear. The CDR3 has 14 residues. Deletions cut 4 bases from V and 1 base from J, with 10 bases between. Germline V lookup: CDR1 PRHDT, CDR2 FYEKMQ (reference sequence). CDR3 protein: CASSWGVKNTEAFF. Here the CDR3 DNA reads TGTGCCAGCAGCTGGGGAGTAAAGAACACTGAAGCTTTCTTT.

The rearrangement links TRBV11-2 to TRBJ1-1, with 7 bases that match TRBD1. The CDR3 runs to 17 residues. Germline-derived CDR1 and CDR2 are SGHAT and FQNNGV. Trimming at V came to 3 bases and at J to 1 base, leaving 11 bases not matched to a gene. The CDR3 nucleotides read TGTGCCAGCAGCTTGGCGTTCCCCCGGGACAGGAACACTGAAGCTTTCTTT. It codes for CASSLAFPRDRNTEAFF.

The chain has TRBV27 and TRBJ1-1; 8 nucleotides align to TRBD1. The CDR3 length is 13 residues. Germline CDR1 is MNHEY and CDR2 is SMNVEV (reference sequence). V gave up 6 bases and J gave up 7 bases; unmatched junction bases: 7. CDR3 nucleotide sequence: TGTGCCAGCAGCCGACAGGGGTCGGTTGAAGCTTTCTTT. This encodes CASSRQGSVEAFF.

The rearrangement joins TRBV6-6 to TRBJ1-3, with TRBD1 matching over 7 bases. Trimming at V came to 5 bases and at J to 0 bases, leaving 7 bases not matched to a gene. CDR1 is MNHNY and CDR2 is SVGAGI in the germline V gene (reference sequence). The length of the CDR3 is 16 residues. The CDR3 nucleotides read TGTGCCAGCAGTAACGAACAGGGGAGCTCTGGAAACACCATATATTTT. Translated, it gives CASSNEQGSSGNTIYF.

J is TRBJ1-6 and V is TRBV27; D unclear. V shed 8 bases and J shed 0 bases, with 14 bases lying between them. Germline V CDR1 and CDR2: MNHEY, SMNVEV (reference sequence). This CDR3 spans 16 amino acids. The CDR3 nucleotides are TGTGCCAGCCGTGGTTCACGGAGCTCCTATAATTCACCCCTCCACTTT. Translating it yields CASRGSRSSYNSPLHF.

This rearrangement joins TRBV7-9 to TRBJ2-5, with 7 bases aligning to TRBD2. The germline V gene encodes CDR1 SEHNR and CDR2 FQNEAQ (reference sequence). This CDR3 is 15 amino acids long. The ends lost 3 bases at V and 2 bases at J; junction bases unmatched: 6. The CDR3 loop is CASSFRGLDQETQYF. Written as DNA, the CDR3 is TGTGCCAGCAGCTTCAGAGGACTAGATCAAGAGACCCAGTACTTC.